Listed below are T cell receptor beta chains from one sample, sequenced in a study of OX40 agonist ivuxolimab in advanced cancers. The data were produced by immunoSEQ multiplex PCR, yet TCRdb's version contains in-frame clones alone and is incomplete. Altogether tens of thousands of clones are present, around nine tenths being singletons, with the ten largest covering roughly 2.8%. Sequences were derived from CD4+ or CD8+ T cells sorted from blood, sampled in a trial of the OX40 agonist ivuxolimab. The receptors here all came from an adult with an advanced solid tumor such as melanoma, head and neck, liver or kidney cancer. The CDR3 runs from the conserved cysteine through the conserved F or W. The D gene is left open where the match is weak. Only part of the rows carry a size: once, few, many, or a class if the clone is expanded.

J,D,size,V,CDR3,DNA
TRBJ2-3,-,-,TRBV5-6,CASSLGWKDTQYF,TGTGCCAGCAGCTTAGGTTGGAAAGATACGCAGTATTTT
TRBJ1-1,TRBD1,-,TRBV6-5,CASRRDRDTEAFF,TGTGCCAGCAGGAGGGACAGGGACACTGAAGCTTTCTTT
TRBJ2-1,-,-,TRBV7-9,CASSSYLHNEQFF,TGTGCCAGCAGCTCTTACTTGCACAATGAGCAGTTCTTC
TRBJ1-3,-,-,TRBV30,CAWRTLSGNTIYF,TGTGCCTGGCGGACACTCTCTGGAAACACCATATATTTT
TRBJ2-7,-,-,TRBV6-5,CASSSQGTLSYEQYF,TGTGCCAGCAGTTCACAGGGCACCCTCTCCTACGAGCAGTACTTC
TRBJ1-5,TRBD1,-,TRBV30,CAWSSRTGIEPQHF,TGTGCCTGGAGTAGTCGGACAGGGATAGAGCCCCAGCATTTT
TRBJ2-2,-,once,TRBV15,CATSRDPSTGELFF,TGTGCCACCAGCAGAGATCCCTCCACCGGGGAGCTGTTTTTT
TRBJ1-2,TRBD1,-,TRBV27,CASSLAQGVRATGYTF,TGTGCCAGCAGTCTAGCTCAGGGGGTAAGAGCTACTGGCTACACCTTC
TRBJ1-6,-,many,TRBV5-1,CASSLQGERSPLHF,TGCGCCAGCAGCTTGCAGGGTGAGCGTTCACCCCTCCACTTT
TRBJ1-4,-,once,TRBV5-4,CASSIRDGNEKLFF,TGTGCCAGCAGCATTCGGGACGGGAATGAAAAACTGTTTTTT
TRBJ2-3,-,-,TRBV7-9,CASSPARLGQGRADTQYF,TGTGCCAGCAGCCCCGCGCGGCTGGGGCAGGGCCGGGCAGATACGCAGTATTTT
TRBJ2-5,TRBD2,-,TRBV7-2,CASSLLWTSGIQYF,TGTGCCAGCAGCTTACTATGGACTAGCGGAATCCAGTACTTC
TRBJ2-7,-,-,TRBV12-2,CASRTGRDGSSYEQYF,TGTGCAAGTCGCACAGGTAGGGACGGCAGCTCCTACGAGCAGTACTTC
TRBJ2-7,-,-,TRBV15,CATRKDSYEQYF,TGTGCCACCAGAAAGGACAGCTACGAGCAGTACTTC
TRBJ2-2,TRBD2,-,TRBV5-1,CASSLRAGGSPGELFF,TGCGCCAGCAGCTTGCGAGCGGGAGGCTCACCCGGGGAGCTGTTTTTT
TRBJ2-7,-,-,TRBV7-9,CASRPGTGAYEQYF,TGTGCCAGCAGACCCGGGACGGGGGCCTACGAGCAGTACTTC
TRBJ1-2,-,-,TRBV11-2,CASSPPWNYGYTF,TGTGCCAGCAGCCCCCCATGGAACTATGGCTACACCTTC
TRBJ2-2,-,few,TRBV14,CASSQRYHTGELFF,TGTGCCAGCAGCCAAAGGTATCACACCGGGGAGCTGTTTTTT
TRBJ1-1,-,-,TRBV11-2,CASSPGLRRTEAFF,TGTGCCAGCAGCCCAGGGTTAAGGCGAACTGAAGCTTTCTTT
TRBJ1-4,-,-,TRBV28,CASGYEKLFF,TGTGCCAGCGGATATGAAAAACTGTTTTTT
TRBJ2-1,TRBD2,-,TRBV19,CASSRAGGNEQFF,TGTGCCAGTAGTAGGGCGGGGGGTAATGAGCAGTTCTTC
TRBJ1-3,-,once,TRBV7-2,CASSLIRAGNTIYF,TGTGCCAGCAGCTTAATCAGGGCCGGAAACACCATATATTTT
TRBJ2-1,-,-,TRBV6-5,CASSPPTGTAGEQFF,TGTGCCAGCAGTCCCCCGACAGGGACTGCGGGTGAGCAGTTCTTC
TRBJ2-4,-,-,TRBV11-3,CASSLDSTDKNIQYF,TGTGCCAGCAGCCTCGACTCAACCGACAAAAACATTCAGTACTTC
TRBJ1-6,-,few,TRBV18,CASSPPGSYSPLHF,TGTGCCAGCTCACCACCGGGGTCTTATTCACCCCTCCACTTT
TRBJ1-5,-,-,TRBV7-9,CASSLGAESNQPQHF,TGTGCCAGCAGCTTAGGGGCAGAGAGCAATCAGCCCCAGCATTTT
TRBJ1-2,-,-,TRBV20-1,CSVASYGYTF,TGCAGTGTCGCCAGCTATGGCTACACCTTC
TRBJ1-1,-,-,TRBV7-9,CASTMDSWNTEAFF,TGTGCCAGCACCATGGACAGCTGGAACACTGAAGCTTTCTTT
TRBJ1-2,-,-,TRBV27,CASSSQGGRNGYTF,TGTGCCAGCAGTTCGCAAGGGGGTAGGAATGGCTACACCTTC
TRBJ2-7,-,-,TRBV6-6,CASQRDSSYEQYF,TGTGCCAGTCAAAGAGACAGTTCCTACGAGCAGTACTTC
TRBJ2-3,TRBD2,-,TRBV19,CATHGLAGNTDTQYF,TGTGCCACCCATGGACTAGCGGGGAACACAGATACGCAGTATTTT
TRBJ1-5,-,-,TRBV28,CASSRLYSNQPQHF,TGTGCCAGCAGTCGTCTGTATAGCAATCAGCCCCAGCATTTT
TRBJ2-3,TRBD1,-,TRBV19,CASSNRGPTDTQYF,TGTGCCAGTAGCAACAGGGGGCCGACAGATACGCAGTATTTT
TRBJ2-3,TRBD2,-,TRBV7-9,CASSFLVTSGVGDTQYF,TGTGCCAGCAGCTTTCTTGTAACTAGCGGGGTTGGTGATACGCAGTATTTT
TRBJ1-1,-,-,TRBV28,CASSSSTIGVWTEAFF,TGTGCCAGCAGTTCGTCTACTATCGGGGTTTGGACTGAAGCTTTCTTT
TRBJ2-5,-,-,TRBV28,CASSPNPRVEETQYF,TGTGCCAGCAGTCCCAATCCCCGGGTTGAAGAGACCCAGTACTTC
TRBJ2-1,-,-,TRBV7-8,CASSLSGTGWNEQFF,TGTGCCAGCAGCTTATCTGGCACGGGATGGAATGAGCAGTTCTTC
TRBJ2-2,-,once,TRBV19,CASIPRGGTGELFF,TGTGCCAGTATCCCCAGGGGTGGGACCGGGGAGCTGTTTTTT